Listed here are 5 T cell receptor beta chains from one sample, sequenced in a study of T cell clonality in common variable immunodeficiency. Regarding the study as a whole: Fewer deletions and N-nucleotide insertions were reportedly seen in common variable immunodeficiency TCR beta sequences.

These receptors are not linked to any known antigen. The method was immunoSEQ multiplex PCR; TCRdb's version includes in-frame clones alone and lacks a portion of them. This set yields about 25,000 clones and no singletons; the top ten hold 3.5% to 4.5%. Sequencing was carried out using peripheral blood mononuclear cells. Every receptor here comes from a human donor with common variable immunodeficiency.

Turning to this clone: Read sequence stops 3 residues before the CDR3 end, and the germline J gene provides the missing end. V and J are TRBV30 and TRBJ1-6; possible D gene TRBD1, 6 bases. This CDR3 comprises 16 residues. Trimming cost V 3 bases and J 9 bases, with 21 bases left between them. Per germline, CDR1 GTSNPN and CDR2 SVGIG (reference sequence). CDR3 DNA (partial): TGTGCCTGGAGGGGGGGGGCAGGGAATATCCTTTCACCC. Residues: CAWRGGAGNILSP. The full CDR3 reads CAWRGGAGNILSPLHF.

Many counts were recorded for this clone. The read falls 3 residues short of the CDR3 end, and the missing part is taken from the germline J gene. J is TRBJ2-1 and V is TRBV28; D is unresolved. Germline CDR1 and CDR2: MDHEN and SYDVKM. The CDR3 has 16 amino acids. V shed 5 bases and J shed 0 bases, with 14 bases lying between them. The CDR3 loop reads CASSHWQEYSYNEQFF. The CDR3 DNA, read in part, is TGTGCCAGCAGTCACTGGCAGGAGTACTCCTACAATGAG.

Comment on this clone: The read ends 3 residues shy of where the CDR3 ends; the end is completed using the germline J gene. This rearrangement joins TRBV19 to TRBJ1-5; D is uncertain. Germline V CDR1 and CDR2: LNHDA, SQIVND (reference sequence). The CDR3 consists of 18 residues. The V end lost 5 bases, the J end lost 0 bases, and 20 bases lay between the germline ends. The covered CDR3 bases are TGTGCCAGTAGTTCCGCCGGGTCCCTCTCCCGTAGCAATCAGCCC. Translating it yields CASSSAGSLSRSNQP. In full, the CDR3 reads CASSSAGSLSRSNQPQHF.

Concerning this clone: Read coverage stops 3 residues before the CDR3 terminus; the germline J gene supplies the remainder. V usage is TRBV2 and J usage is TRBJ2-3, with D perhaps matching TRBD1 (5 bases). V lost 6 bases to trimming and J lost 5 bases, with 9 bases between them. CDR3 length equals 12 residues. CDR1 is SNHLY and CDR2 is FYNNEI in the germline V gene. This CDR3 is CASSPTVDTQYF. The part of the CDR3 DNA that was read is TGTGCCAGCAGCCCGACAGTAGATACG.

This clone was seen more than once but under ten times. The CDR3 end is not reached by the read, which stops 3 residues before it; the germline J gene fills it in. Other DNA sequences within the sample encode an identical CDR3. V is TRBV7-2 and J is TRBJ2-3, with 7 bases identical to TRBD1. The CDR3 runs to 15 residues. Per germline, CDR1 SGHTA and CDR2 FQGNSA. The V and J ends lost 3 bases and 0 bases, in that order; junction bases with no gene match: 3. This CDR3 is CASSFGTASTDTQYF. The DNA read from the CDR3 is TGTGCCAGCAGCTTCGGGACAGCTAGCACAGATACG.